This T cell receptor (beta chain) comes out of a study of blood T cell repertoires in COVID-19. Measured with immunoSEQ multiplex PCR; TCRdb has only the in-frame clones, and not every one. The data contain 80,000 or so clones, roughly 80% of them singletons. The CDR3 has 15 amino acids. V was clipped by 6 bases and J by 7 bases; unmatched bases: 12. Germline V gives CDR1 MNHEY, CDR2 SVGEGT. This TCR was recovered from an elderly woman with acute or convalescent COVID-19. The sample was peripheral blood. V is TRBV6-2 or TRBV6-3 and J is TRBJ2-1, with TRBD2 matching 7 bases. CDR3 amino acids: CASSLTSGGGNEQFF. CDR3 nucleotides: TGTGCCAGCAGCCTCACATCTGGGGGGGGAAATGAGCAGTTCTTC.